The rows below give T cell receptor beta chains drawn from one sample of a study of T-cell memory formation after mild COVID-19. TCRdb analysed the 5' RACE reads with MiXCR anew, one entry per CDR3 protein. The data hold about 290,000 distinct CDR3 sequences, with about 16% observed a single time. The specimen was PBMCs or a T cell subset sorted from them (not recorded which). The source is a man aged 18 to 30 who had mild COVID-19 (a few samples of this study predate the infection). Cell type and time point are not known. The CDR3 runs from the conserved cysteine through the conserved F or W. D genes are given only for firm matches. Not every row has a clone size; where given, it reads once, few, many or a size class.

v_call	clone_size	d_call	j_call	cdr3_nt	cdr3_aa
TRBV4-3	few	TRBD1	TRBJ1-2	TGCGCCAGCAGCCAAGATCGAGGGGGCGCAGGCTATGGCTACACCTTC	CASSQDRGGAGYGYTF
TRBV11-2	few	.	TRBJ2-5	TGTGCCAGCAGCTTAGATCGAATGGAGACCCAGTACTTC	CASSLDRMETQYF
TRBV7-2	many	.	TRBJ2-7	TGTGCCAGCAGCTTTTCGTTTGGCAGGTCCTACGAGCAGTACTTC	CASSFSFGRSYEQYF
TRBV2	.	.	TRBJ1-4	TGTGCCAGCACGACGGTGACGAGTGAAAAACTGTTTTTT	CASTTVTSEKLFF
TRBV6-2/TRBV6-3	many	TRBD1	TRBJ2-7	TGTGCCAGCAGCAGGGACAGAAGCTACGAGCAGTACTTC	CASSRDRSYEQYF
TRBV9	few	.	TRBJ1-4	TGTGCCAGCAGCGCACCAGGGGCCGCTAATGAAAAACTGTTTTTT	CASSAPGAANEKLFF
TRBV4-1	few	.	TRBJ2-5	TGCGCCAGCAGCCAAGATAGTGGAGTGAGAGAGACCCAGTACTTC	CASSQDSGVRETQYF
TRBV9	many	.	TRBJ1-2	TGTGCCAGCAGCGTAGATCTGCGAGACAGGACCCACTATGGCTACACCTTC	CASSVDLRDRTHYGYTF
TRBV20-1	few	.	TRBJ1-4	TGCAGTGCTAGGGGGGACTCTGAAAAACTGTTTTTT	CSARGDSEKLFF
TRBV6-2/TRBV6-3	.	TRBD1	TRBJ2-2	TGTGCCAGCAGTTCGACAGGGAAGAACACCGGGGAGCTGTTTTTT	CASSSTGKNTGELFF
TRBV10-2	.	TRBD1	TRBJ1-2	TGCGCCAGCGGCAGGGGGGCATGGGGCAACTATGGCTACACCTTC	CASGRGAWGNYGYTF
TRBV29-1	.	.	TRBJ2-1	TGCAGCGTTGAAGATAGGGGGTCCTACAATGAGCAGTTCTTC	CSVEDRGSYNEQFF
TRBV7-9	few	.	TRBJ2-7	TGTGCCAGCAGCTTATCGGGGGGAAGGGGGGAGCAGTACTTC	CASSLSGGRGEQYF
TRBV18	many	.	TRBJ1-1	TGTGCCAGCTCACCAAGGAATTTGAACACTGAAGCTTTCTTT	CASSPRNLNTEAFF
TRBV11-2	few	TRBD1	TRBJ2-4	TGTGCCAGCAGCTCCAACCGACAGGGGATCGCCAAAAACATTCAGTACTTC	CASSSNRQGIAKNIQYF
TRBV10-3	few	TRBD1	TRBJ1-5	TGTGCCATCAGTGTTGACAGGGAGGCAAATCAGCCCCAGCATTTT	CAISVDREANQPQHF
TRBV4-3	.	.	TRBJ2-1	TGCGCCAGCAGCCAAGCCTCTCAGGTCAATGAGCAGTTCTTC	CASSQASQVNEQFF
TRBV12-3/TRBV12-4	few	TRBD1	TRBJ2-6	TGTGCCAGCAGTTTAGCCCAGGACAGGTCTGGGGCCAACGTCCTGACTTTC	CASSLAQDRSGANVLTF
TRBV20-1	.	.	TRBJ1-5	TGCAGTGCAGATTCAGGGGCCCGCCAGCCCCAGCATTTT	CSADSGARQPQHF
TRBV7-9	.	.	TRBJ2-3	TGTGCCAGCAGCTTTCTCCAAGGCGGGGGCGCAGATACGCAGTATTTT	CASSFLQGGGADTQYF
TRBV20-1	.	TRBD2	TRBJ2-3	TGCAGTGCTACAGCGGGGGGCGCACGAGATACGCAGTATTTT	CSATAGGARDTQYF
TRBV18	few	.	TRBJ1-1	TGTGCCAGCTCACCGGAACAGGTGGGAACTGAAGCTTTCTTT	CASSPEQVGTEAFF
TRBV5-1	.	TRBD1	TRBJ1-5	TGCGCCAGCAGCCAGGGACAGGGTGGCAATCAGCCCCAGCATTTT	CASSQGQGGNQPQHF
TRBV7-2	.	.	TRBJ2-2	TGTGCCAGCAGCTCGGGACGGGCGAACACCGGGGAGCTGTTTTTT	CASSSGRANTGELFF
TRBV29-1	few	.	TRBJ2-1	TGCAGCGTTGCCTGGAGCTCCTACAATGAGCAGTTCTTC	CSVAWSSYNEQFF
TRBV5-5	.	TRBD1	TRBJ1-4	TGTGCCAGCAGCTTGGAAGTGGGGACAGCCGAAAAACTGTTTTTT	CASSLEVGTAEKLFF
TRBV4-2	many	.	TRBJ2-5	TGTGCCAGCAGCCAAGATTCCGGGCCCATGGGGTGGGCCCAGTACTTC	CASSQDSGPMGWAQYF
TRBV4-1	many	.	TRBJ2-7	TGCGCCAGCAGCCAAGTTGGCAGGAGGGGCTACGAGCAGTACTTC	CASSQVGRRGYEQYF
TRBV20-1	.	TRBD2	TRBJ2-5	TGCAGTGCTTCCCCGACTAGCGGGGGCCAAGAGACCCAGTACTTC	CSASPTSGGQETQYF
TRBV29-1	once	.	TRBJ1-2	TGCAGCGGCTATGTGGGCCCCTATGGCTACACCTTC	CSGYVGPYGYTF
TRBV7-6	many	.	TRBJ1-2	TGTGCCAGCAGCTTAGACAGAAATGGGGGCTACACCTTC	CASSLDRNGGYTF
TRBV28	many	.	TRBJ1-4	TGTGCCAGCAGTTCAAGGGACGCAACTAATGAAAAACTGTTTTTT	CASSSRDATNEKLFF
TRBV6-5	.	.	TRBJ2-7	TGTGCCAGCAGTTTAAACCGGGACTTCTACGAGCAGTACTTC	CASSLNRDFYEQYF
TRBV24-1	once	TRBD1	TRBJ1-1	TGTGCCACCAGTGCCCAGGGGACAGCGAACACTGAAGCTTTCTTT	CATSAQGTANTEAFF
TRBV5-1	many	.	TRBJ2-1	TGCGCCAGCAGCTCCCGAGGGGACGGGACCAATGAGCAGTTCTTC	CASSSRGDGTNEQFF
TRBV28	few	TRBD1	TRBJ2-3	TGTGCCAGCAGTTTATCCCTAGATTCGGACAGGACAGATACGCAGTATTTT	CASSLSLDSDRTDTQYF
TRBV5-1	.	TRBD1	TRBJ1-2	TGCGCCAGCAGCCGGGGACAGGGGACCTATGGCTACACCTTC	CASSRGQGTYGYTF
TRBV19	.	.	TRBJ1-5	TGTGCCAGTGAGGACAGCAGCAATCAGCCCCAGCATTTT	CASEDSSNQPQHF
TRBV4-2	many	.	TRBJ2-1	TGTGCCAGCAGCCAAGAAAGGCTATCCACCTACAATGAGCAGTTCTTC	CASSQERLSTYNEQFF
TRBV5-1	.	TRBD1	TRBJ1-4	TGCGCCAGCAGCTTTGCGGGACAGGGTGAAAAACTGTTTTTT	CASSFAGQGEKLFF
TRBV12-3/TRBV12-4	few	TRBD1	TRBJ2-5	TGTGCCAGCAGTCCGACGGGACAGCCGGAGACCCAGTACTTC	CASSPTGQPETQYF
TRBV30	.	.	TRBJ2-5	TGTGCCTGGAGTGTAAGTGGGCAGACCCAGTACTTC	CAWSVSGQTQYF
TRBV29-1	few	TRBD1	TRBJ2-7	TGCAGCGTTGTACTCGGGGACAGGGACGAGCAGTACTTC	CSVVLGDRDEQYF
TRBV9	.	TRBD2	TRBJ2-1	TGTGCCAGCAGCGTCTCTAGCGGGGGGCAGTACAATGAGCAGTTCTTC	CASSVSSGGQYNEQFF
TRBV7-2	.	.	TRBJ2-7	TGTGCCAGTCGGGACTCCTCCTACGAGCAGTACTTC	CASRDSSYEQYF
TRBV6-2/TRBV6-3	few	.	TRBJ1-1	TGTGCCAGCAACCAAAGGGGACATCCGAACACTGAAGCTTTCTTT	CASNQRGHPNTEAFF
TRBV18	few	.	TRBJ1-2	TGTGCCAGCTCACCCGATGTACGGTATGGCTACACCTTC	CASSPDVRYGYTF
TRBV6-2/TRBV6-3	many	.	TRBJ2-1	TGTGCCAGCAGTACTAGGGCCTCCTACAATGAGCAGTTCTTC	CASSTRASYNEQFF
TRBV20-1	.	.	TRBJ2-3	TGCAGTGTCGCGGGGACTGCCACGGATACGCAGTATTTT	CSVAGTATDTQYF
TRBV5-4	.	.	TRBJ1-1	TGTGCCAGCAGCGCGAGTGGAGGGAGATTCATCAACACTGAAGCTTTCTTT	CASSASGGRFINTEAFF
TRBV20-1	.	.	TRBJ1-1	TGCAGTGCTAGAGAGATAAAGGTTGGCGGCACTGAAGCTTTCTTT	CSAREIKVGGTEAFF
TRBV4-3	few	.	TRBJ1-1	TGCGCCAGCAGCCAAGATTCTAGTGGAGCGTCAGCTTTCTTT	CASSQDSSGASAFF